These 24 T cell receptor beta chains came from one sample sequenced in a study of shared clonotypes between healthy human individuals. The protocol was immunoSEQ multiplex PCR, while the TCRdb copy is restricted to in-frame clones and leaves out a portion. The sample lists 780,000 or so clones, roughly two thirds occurring once. The material sequenced was memory CD4+ T cells sorted from blood. Subset noted: CD45RA-negative fraction. The receptor set was obtained from a woman in her 30s in good health.

This sequence joins TRBV5-1 and TRBJ2-1; D gene uncertain. V lost 0 bases and J 8 bases, leaving 3 bases between the germline ends. The CDR3 is made up of 11 amino acids. Germline V gives CDR1 SGHRS, CDR2 YFSETQ. For the CDR3, the DNA is TGCGCCAGCAGCTTGGCCCATGAGCAGTTCTTC. It yields the protein CASSLAHEQFF.

A note on this clone: Other DNA sequences in this specimen translate into the identical CDR3. The gene calls are TRBV2 and TRBJ1-2; 7 bases fit TRBD1. Germline assignment: CDR1 SNHLY and CDR2 FYNNEI. The CDR3 totals 14 residues. Germline trimming cut 3 bases from V and 1 base from J; bases unmatched to any gene: 2. In DNA, the CDR3 is TGTGCCAGCAGTGAGAGGGGGCTTAACTATGGCTACACCTTC. Residues: CASSERGLNYGYTF.

The V gene is TRBV30, the J gene TRBJ1-5, with D unresolved. CDR3 size: 13 residues. The V end lost 2 bases, the J end lost 4 bases, and 9 bases lay between the germline ends. The germline gives CDR1 GTSNPN, CDR2 SVGIG (reference sequence). The CDR3 nucleotides read TGTGCCTGGAGTAGGGCAGATAATCAGCCCCAGCATTTT. Protein sequence: CAWSRADNQPQHF.

The J gene is TRBJ2-7, the V gene TRBV28; D call uncertain. The V end was cut by 5 bases, the J end by 6 bases, with 11 bases between. The CDR3 extends over 12 amino acids. CDR1 and CDR2 from the germline V gene are MDHEN and SYDVKM. CDR3 bases: TGTGCCAGCAGTCATGGTCTACTCGAGCAGTACTTC. Its translation is CASSHGLLEQYF.

With regard to this clone: A single base is all that separates this from a far larger clone, so a read error is likely. Other nucleotide sequences from this sample produce the same CDR3. The chain links TRBV7-2 to TRBJ1-1; no definite D call. CDR3 size: 13 residues. V gave up 5 bases and J gave up 0 bases, with 7 bases separating them. The germline CDR1 and CDR2 sequences are SGHTA and FQGNSA. CDR3 residues: CASSPYLNTEAFF. The CDR3 DNA is TGTGCCAGCAGCCCATACTTGAACACTGAAGCTTTCTTT.

Notes on this clone: This sample includes further DNA sequences coding for the same CDR3. The chain employs TRBV5-1 and TRBJ2-5, with a possible D match to TRBD2 (6 bases). CDR3 size: 13 residues. Trimming took 5 bases from V and 0 from J, leaving 8 bases between them. CDR1 and CDR2 from the germline V gene are SGHRS and YFSETQ. The CDR3 sequence is CASSLAYQETQYF. The DNA for the CDR3 is TGCGCCAGCAGTCTAGCGTACCAAGAGACCCAGTACTTC. Looking up the rest from reference TRBV5-1 and TRBJ2-5 gives the full variable domain: KAGVTQTPRYLIKTRGQQVTLSCSPISGHRSVSWYQQTPGQGLQFLFEYFSETQRNKGNFPGRFSGRQFSNSRSEMNVSTLELGDSALYLCASSLAYQETQYFGPGTRLLVL.

This rearrangement joins TRBV4-1 to TRBJ1-2, with D perhaps matching TRBD1 (5 bases). The V gene's germline CDR1 is MGHRA and CDR2 YSYEKL. Deletions cut 0 bases from V and 8 bases from J, with 10 bases between. The CDR3 totals 13 residues. The CDR3 spells CASSQEQVSGYTF. CDR3 in DNA: TGCGCCAGCAGCCAAGAACAGGTCTCCGGCTACACCTTC.

Here the CDR3 reads CASSLALSGRETQYF. The CDR3 coding sequence is TGTGCCAGCAGCTTAGCGCTTAGCGGGAGGGAGACCCAGTACTTC. The chain recombines TRBV7-2 with TRBJ2-5; 10 bases fit TRBD2. The CDR3 contains 15 residues. Trimming took 0 bases from V and 5 from J; bases not matched to a gene: 3. Germline CDR1 is SGHTA and CDR2 is FQGNSA.

This clone was recorded at least ten times. The J gene is TRBJ2-1, the V gene TRBV5-6; D possibly corresponds to TRBD1 (6 bases). There are 14 residues in the CDR3. V was shortened by 7 bases and J by 4 bases, with 15 bases between the two germline ends. CDR1 is SGHDT, CDR2 YYEEEE, per germline. CDR3 nucleotide sequence: TGTGCCAGCGAGAGGGGGAGAGGGTACAATGAGCAGTTCTTC. This codes for CASERGRGYNEQFF.

The rearrangement uses TRBV5-1 and TRBJ1-2; D is unresolved. The V gene lost 0 bases and the J gene lost 4 bases, with 13 bases spanning the gap. The CDR3 sequence is 15 residues long. CDR1 and CDR2 from the germline V gene are SGHRS and YFSETQ. The CDR3 spells CASSLDPGNLYGYTF. The CDR3 region has the DNA TGCGCCAGCAGCTTGGACCCTGGGAACCTCTATGGCTACACCTTC.

The rearrangement uses TRBV2 and TRBJ2-1, with D possibly matching TRBD2 (5 bases). The CDR3 contains 20 residues. Trimming took 4 bases from V and 5 from J, leaving 30 bases between them. CDR1 and CDR2 (germline): SNHLY, FYNNEI. This chain's CDR3 is CASSVRRTGLFGMGNNEQFF. The CDR3 nucleotides read TGTGCCAGCAGTGTGAGAAGAACCGGACTGTTTGGGATGGGGAACAATGAGCAGTTCTTC.

The rearrangement uses TRBV6-7 and TRBJ2-7; 7 nucleotides match TRBD1. TRBV6-7 qualifies as an ORF whose function is uncertain. Trimming removed 2 bases from V and 2 bases from J; junction bases left unmatched: 3. This CDR3 is built from 14 residues. The CDR3: CASSYHGTAYEQYF. The CDR3 bases are TGTGCCAGCAGTTACCACGGGACAGCCTACGAGCAGTACTTC.

The rearrangement links TRBV29-1 to TRBJ2-7, with 15 positions matching TRBD2. The CDR3 totals 18 residues. The V and J ends lost 5 bases and 4 bases, in that order; junction bases with no gene match: 15. CDR1 is SQVTM and CDR2 is ANQGSEA in the germline V gene. The CDR3 region has the DNA TGCAGCGTTCTCCCCGGGACTAGCGGGAGGAAAGGCAGGTACGAGCAGTACTTC. Its protein product is CSVLPGTSGRKGRYEQYF.

The rearrangement links TRBV28 to TRBJ1-5; D is ambiguous. The CDR3 consists of 15 residues. Germline CDR1 is MDHEN and CDR2 is SYDVKM. The germline V and J ends were trimmed by 3 bases and 6 bases, with 15 bases remaining between them. CDR3 sequence reads: CASSLNPPGGQPQHF. The CDR3 bases are TGTGCCAGCAGTTTGAATCCCCCGGGAGGTCAGCCCCAGCATTTT.

This clone was detected only a few times. The chain uses TRBV7-2 and TRBJ2-3, with D perhaps matching TRBD2 (5 bases). The CDR3 runs to 15 residues. Germline V gene sequence: CDR1 SGHTA, CDR2 FQGNSA. With 5 bases removed from V and 4 bases from J, the gap between germline ends came to 16 bases. CDR3 nucleotides: TGTGCCAGCAGCCGTAGCGCCTTGGTTCCAGATACGCAGTATTTT. As protein: CASSRSALVPDTQYF. Complete variable domain (other parts from reference TRBV7-2 and TRBJ2-3): GAGVSQSPSNKVTEKGKDVELRCDPISGHTALYWYRQSLGQGLEFLIYFQGNSAPDKSGLPSDRFSAERTGGSVSTLTIQRTQQEDSAVYLCASSRSALVPDTQYFGPGTRLTVL.

This clone was seen repeatedly, ten times or more. This chain links TRBV28 with TRBJ1-2; TRBD1 matches 11 bases. This CDR3 is built from 15 residues. The trim removed 7 bases at V and 8 bases at J, leaving 12 bases unmatched. Germline assignment: CDR1 MDHEN and CDR2 SYDVKM. CDR3 sequence reads: CASTLQGQGGRGYTF. DNA of the CDR3: TGTGCCAGCACCCTTCAGGGACAGGGGGGACGAGGCTACACCTTC.

This clone appeared once. The chain links TRBV19 to TRBJ2-7; D may correspond to TRBD1 or TRBD2 (5 bases each). The germline V gene encodes CDR1 LNHDA and CDR2 SQIVND (reference sequence). The CDR3 totals 14 residues. Trimming shortened V by 4 bases and J by 2 bases, and 12 bases separated the two germline ends. The CDR3 reads CASSTHGTPYEQYF. Here the CDR3 DNA reads TGTGCCAGTAGTACCCACGGGACCCCCTACGAGCAGTACTTC.

The V and J genes are TRBV27 and TRBJ2-7; TRBD2 matches at 13 bases. Germline V gives CDR1 MNHEY, CDR2 SMNVEV (reference sequence). The CDR3 totals 16 residues. V trimming: 4 bases; J trimming: 4 bases; junction bases outside the gene matches: 7. CDR3 sequence (DNA): TGTGCCAGCAGTTCGCCCGGGACTAGCGGGAAGTACGAGCAGTACTTC. Translation: CASSSPGTSGKYEQYF.

The chain couples TRBV28 to TRBJ1-5; 7 nucleotides agree with TRBD1. The V segment lost 3 bases and the J segment 3 bases; nucleotides outside the gene matches: 2. Germline V gene sequence: CDR1 MDHEN, CDR2 SYDVKM. The CDR3 totals 14 residues. DNA of the CDR3: TGTGCCAGCAGTTTCGGGACAGTCAATCAGCCCCAGCATTTT. This translates into CASSFGTVNQPQHF.

The rearrangement uses TRBV5-5 and TRBJ2-3; D is ambiguous. The CDR3 has 15 residues. V was trimmed by 2 bases and J by 2 bases, leaving 12 bases between them. Germline CDR1 is SGHKS and CDR2 is YYEKEE (reference sequence). The CDR3: CASSFGPPYTDTQYF. CDR3 DNA: TGTGCCAGCAGCTTCGGACCGCCCTACACAGATACGCAGTATTTT.

The chain employs TRBV6-5 and TRBJ2-3; 7 bases line up with TRBD1. Germline assignment: CDR1 MNHEY and CDR2 SVGAGI. The CDR3 runs 16 residues. J gave up 1 base and V 1 base, and 5 bases lay outside the gene matches. The CDR3: CASSYFIGTGTDTQYF. As DNA, the CDR3 is TGTGCCAGCAGTTACTTTATAGGGACAGGCACAGATACGCAGTATTTT.

The V gene is TRBV5-4, the J gene TRBJ2-7; 9 bases fit TRBD2. Germline V gives CDR1 SGHNT, CDR2 YYREEE (reference sequence). The V and J ends lost 1 base and 5 bases, in that order; junction bases with no gene match: 7. This CDR3 region has 15 residues. The CDR3 DNA reads TGTGCCAGCAGCTTGAAATCTAGCGGGAATAACGAGCAGTACTTC. It specifies CASSLKSSGNNEQYF.

The chain joins TRBV7-8 to TRBJ2-5; D remains ambiguous. The J call is uncertain, as TRBJ2-7 better fits the DNA end. This CDR3 is built from 16 residues. The germline gives CDR1 SGHVS, CDR2 FQNEAQ. CDR3 in DNA: TGTGCCAGCAGCTTAAAGAGAGGAGTAACTACCTACGAGCAGTACTTC. It translates to CASSLKRGVTTYEQYF.

Of note for this clone: The same CDR3 is also encoded by other DNA sequences in this sample. The chain has TRBV27 and TRBJ2-3, with D unresolved. V lost 1 base and J lost 0, with 11 bases in between. The CDR3 has 16 amino acids. In germline, CDR1 is MNHEY, CDR2 SMNVEV (reference sequence). The CDR3 sequence is CASSLFRGSSTDTQYF. The DNA for the CDR3 is TGTGCCAGCAGTTTATTTCGCGGATCTAGCACAGATACGCAGTATTTT.